This T cell receptor (beta chain) was sequenced in a study of blood T cells in healthy people across ages. Then a second PCR, running about 7 to 11 cycles, was carried out with a sample-barcoded 5' primer and a J-beta primer mix. MiXCR was run by TCRdb on the 5' RACE reads, yielding one entry per CDR3 protein. The sample includes hundreds of thousands of distinct CDR3 sequences, 35% to 45% of them seen just once. With 0 bases clipped from V and 6 bases from J, the junction kept 6 bases outside the gene matches. Germline assignment: CDR1 DFQATT and CDR2 SNEGSKA (reference sequence). The CDR3 spans 14 residues. This clonotype came up many times.

This rearrangement joins TRBV20-1 to TRBJ2-7, with TRBD1 matching 9 bases. The TCR sequence derives from a woman aged 60-75 years in good health. Sequencing used blood. CDR3 in DNA: TGCAGTGCTAGAGATCGACAGGGGGATACCGAGCAGTACTTC. As protein: CSARDRQGDTEQYF.